The TCR beta chain described here comes from a study of CD8 T cells in Susac syndrome. The CDR3 totals 14 residues. Germline CDR1 and CDR2: LNHNV and YYDKDF (reference sequence). V dropped 0 bases and J dropped 4 bases, with 10 bases sitting between them. When the RNA was reverse transcribed, random hexamers were used with an input of roughly 0.45 to 1 ug. Across 54 Vbeta and 13 Jbeta, TCR beta CDR3 was amplified with immunoSEQ multiplex PCR. TCRdb passed the immunoSEQ multiplex PCR reads through MiXCR, listing each CDR3 protein once. The table has about 180,000 distinct CDR3 sequences, about 94% seen once. TCR beta from blood CD8+ and CD4+ T cells was sequenced. The CD8+ and CD4+ T cells were isolated magnetically using a negative isolation approach, whereas the TEMRA cells were enriched by FACS.

The gene calls are TRBV15 and TRBJ2-7, with D perhaps TRBD2 (5 bases). This clonotype was sampled from a human donor with Susac syndrome. Sequencing was carried out using CD4+ T cells from PBMCs. This chain's CDR3 is CATSRDPGRYEQYF. The CDR3, as DNA: TGTGCCACCAGCAGAGATCCGGGAAGGTACGAGCAGTACTTC.